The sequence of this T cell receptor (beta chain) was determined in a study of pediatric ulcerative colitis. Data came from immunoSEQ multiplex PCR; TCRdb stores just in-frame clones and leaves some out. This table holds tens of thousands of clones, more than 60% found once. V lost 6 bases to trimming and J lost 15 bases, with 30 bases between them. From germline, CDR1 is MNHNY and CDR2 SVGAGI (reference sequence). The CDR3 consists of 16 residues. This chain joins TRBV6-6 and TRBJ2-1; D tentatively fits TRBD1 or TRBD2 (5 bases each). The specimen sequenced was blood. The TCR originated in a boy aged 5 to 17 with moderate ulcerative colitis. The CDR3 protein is CASSQKGATGTESRFF. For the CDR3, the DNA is TGTGCCAGCAGCCAAAAGGGAGCGACCGGGACGGAGAGTAGGTTCTTC.